The clone carrying this T cell receptor beta chain has at least ten counts. Its matching antigen is unknown. Not enrolled were patients with uncontrolled infection, other autoimmune disease, pregnancy or lactation. Clinical symptoms, serum thyroxine and TRAb, thyroid ultrasound and orbital computed tomography were used for the diagnoses. The data belong to a study of T cells in Graves' hyperthyroidism and ophthalmopathy. Researchers took RNA transcripts and amplified the TCR beta CDR3 regions from them. First-round RT-PCR targeting the TCR CDR3 was performed with the HTBI primer set. TCRdb re-analysed the multiplex PCR reads in MiXCR, keeping a single row per CDR3 protein. The data show approximately 570,000 distinct CDR3 sequences, with around 20% seen just once and 40% to 50% held by the top ten. Trimming left V 2 bases short and J 3 bases short, with 7 bases between. The CDR3 contains 13 residues. Germline CDR1 is SGHAT and CDR2 is FQDESV (reference sequence).

Study-wide points: A model of 13 V-J features distinguished ophthalmopathy from stable hyperthyroidism. In the blood, most expanded thyroid clonotypes above 0.001 appeared as well.

This sequence originates from a man between 40 and 49 years old with Graves' ophthalmopathy. The sequencing input was blood. The chain uses TRBV11-1 and TRBJ2-5, with a weak D call TRBD1 (5 bases). The CDR3 bases are TGTGCCAGCAGCTTATACAGGAAAGAGACCCAGTACTTC. Residues: CASSLYRKETQYF. Drawing the rest from reference TRBV11-1 and TRBJ2-5, the complete variable domain is EAEVAQSPRYKITEKSQAVAFWCDPISGHATLYWYRQILGQGPELLVQFQDESVVDDSQLPKDRFSAERLKGVDSTLKIQPAELGDSAMYLCASSLYRKETQYFGPGTRLLVL.